A single T cell receptor beta chain is shown here with its context. Its target is unknown. The study drew donors from healthy Caucasian individuals in Russia aged about 6 to 95. Per-sample PBMC isolation yielded at least 6.5 million cells. Total RNA extracted from each sample amounted to at least 6 micrograms. The use of a sample-barcoded 5' primer and a J-beta primer mix characterized a second PCR of roughly 6 to 12 cycles. TCRdb ran MiXCR on the 5' RACE reads and lists one entry per CDR3 protein. The sample comprises about a million distinct CDR3 sequences, 35% to 45% of which are singletons, and around 13% rests with the top ten. The data stem from a study of blood T cells in healthy people across ages. Broader study findings: Conclusively comparing naive with antigen-experienced cells was impossible with unsorted PBMCs.

The germline gives CDR1 SGDLS, CDR2 YYNGEE. The CDR3 spans 18 residues. Trimming took 3 bases from V and 0 from J; bases not matched to a gene: 11. The TCR sequence derives from a man between 18 and 29 years old in good health. Sequencing was performed on blood. The V call is TRBV9, the J call TRBJ2-1, with TRBD1 matching 8 bases. CDR3 sequence reads: CASSEPSGQALSYNEQFF. The DNA for the CDR3 is TGTGCCAGCAGCGAGCCCTCGGGACAGGCCCTCTCCTACAATGAGCAGTTCTTC.